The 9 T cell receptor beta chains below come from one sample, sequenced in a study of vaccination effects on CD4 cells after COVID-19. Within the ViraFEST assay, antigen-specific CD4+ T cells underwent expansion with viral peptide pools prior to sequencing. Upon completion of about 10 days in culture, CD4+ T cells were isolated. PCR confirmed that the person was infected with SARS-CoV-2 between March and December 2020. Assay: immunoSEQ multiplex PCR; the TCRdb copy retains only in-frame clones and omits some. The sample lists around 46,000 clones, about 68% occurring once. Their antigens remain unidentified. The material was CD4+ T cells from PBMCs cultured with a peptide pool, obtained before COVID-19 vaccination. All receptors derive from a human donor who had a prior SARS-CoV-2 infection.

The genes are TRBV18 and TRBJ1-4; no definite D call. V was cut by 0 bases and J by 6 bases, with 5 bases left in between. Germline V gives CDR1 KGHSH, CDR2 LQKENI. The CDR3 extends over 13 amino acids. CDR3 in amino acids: CASSPPADEKLFF. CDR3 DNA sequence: TGTGCCAGCTCACCACCGGCAGATGAAAAACTGTTTTTT.

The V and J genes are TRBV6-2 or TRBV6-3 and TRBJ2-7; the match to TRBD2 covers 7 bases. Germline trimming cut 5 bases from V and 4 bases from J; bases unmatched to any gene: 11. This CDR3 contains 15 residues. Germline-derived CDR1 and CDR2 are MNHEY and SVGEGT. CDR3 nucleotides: TGTGCCAGCAGTGATCCTACTAGCGCCGCATACGAGCAGTACTTC. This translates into CASSDPTSAAYEQYF.

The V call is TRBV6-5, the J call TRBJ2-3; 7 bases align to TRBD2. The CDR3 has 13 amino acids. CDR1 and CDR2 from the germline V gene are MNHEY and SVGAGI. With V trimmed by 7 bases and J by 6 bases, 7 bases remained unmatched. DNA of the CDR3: TGTGCCAGCACCTCGGCGGGAGTGGATACGCAGTATTTT. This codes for CASTSAGVDTQYF.

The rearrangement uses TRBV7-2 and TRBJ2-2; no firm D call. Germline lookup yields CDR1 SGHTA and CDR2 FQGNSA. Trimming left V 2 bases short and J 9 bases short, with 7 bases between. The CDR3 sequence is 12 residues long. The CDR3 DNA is TGTGCCAGCAGCTTATATCCTCGGGAGCTGTTTTTT. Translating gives CASSLYPRELFF.

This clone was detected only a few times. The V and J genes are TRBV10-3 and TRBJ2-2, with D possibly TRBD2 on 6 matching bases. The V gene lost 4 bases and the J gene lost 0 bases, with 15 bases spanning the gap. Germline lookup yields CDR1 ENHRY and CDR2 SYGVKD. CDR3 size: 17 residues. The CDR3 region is CAISGSLAQANTGELFF. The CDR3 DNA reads TGTGCCATCAGTGGGTCGCTAGCGCAAGCGAACACCGGGGAGCTGTTTTTT.

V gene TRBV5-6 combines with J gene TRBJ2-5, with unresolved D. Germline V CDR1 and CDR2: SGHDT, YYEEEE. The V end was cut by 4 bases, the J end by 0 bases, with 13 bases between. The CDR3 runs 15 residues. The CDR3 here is CASSNRVQYQETQYF. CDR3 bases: TGTGCCAGCAGCAACAGAGTACAGTACCAAGAGACCCAGTACTTC.

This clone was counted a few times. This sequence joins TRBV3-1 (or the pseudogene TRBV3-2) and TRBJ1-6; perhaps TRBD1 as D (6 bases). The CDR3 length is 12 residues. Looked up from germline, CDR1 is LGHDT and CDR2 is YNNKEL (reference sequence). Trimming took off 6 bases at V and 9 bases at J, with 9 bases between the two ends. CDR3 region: CASRIRGSPLHF. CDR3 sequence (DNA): TGTGCCAGCAGAATCAGGGGTTCACCCCTCCACTTT.

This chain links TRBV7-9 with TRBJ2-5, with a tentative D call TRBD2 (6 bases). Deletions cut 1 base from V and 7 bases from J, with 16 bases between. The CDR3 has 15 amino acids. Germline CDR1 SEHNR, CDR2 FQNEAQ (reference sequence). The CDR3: CASSLGAGPGGTQYF. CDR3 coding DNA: TGTGCCAGCAGCTTAGGTGCGGGACCTGGGGGGACCCAGTACTTC.

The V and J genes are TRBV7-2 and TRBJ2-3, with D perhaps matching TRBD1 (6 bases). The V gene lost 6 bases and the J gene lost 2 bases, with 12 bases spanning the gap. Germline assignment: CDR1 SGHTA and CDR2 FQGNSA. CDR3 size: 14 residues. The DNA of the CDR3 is TGTGCCAGCAGGCAAGGACAGAACACAGATACGCAGTATTTT. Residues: CASRQGQNTDTQYF.